The 5 T cell receptor beta chains in this list originate from one sample, sequenced in a study of blood T cell repertoires in COVID-19. Sequencing was performed with immunoSEQ multiplex PCR; in TCRdb, only in-frame clones are kept and a portion is missing. This table has fewer than 85,000 clones, 74% appearing once. Sequenced sample: peripheral blood. These receptors all come from a human donor with acute or convalescent COVID-19. The donor label of this sample is uncertain.

This rearrangement joins TRBV20-1 to TRBJ2-7; D is possibly TRBD2 (6 bases). Deletions cut 3 bases from V and 6 bases from J, with 9 bases between. CDR3 length: 11 residues. Germline V gives CDR1 DFQATT, CDR2 SNEGSKA (reference sequence). The CDR3: CSASLGGEQYV. DNA of the CDR3: TGCAGTGCTAGTTTGGGAGGCGAGCAGTACGTC.

V gene TRBV6-5 combines with J gene TRBJ2-1; D is possibly TRBD1 (7 bases). With 6 bases removed from V and 6 bases from J, the gap between germline ends came to 12 bases. Germline-derived CDR1 and CDR2 are MNHEY and SVGAGI. This CDR3 region has 13 residues. The chain's CDR3 is CASRAGGGNEQFF. DNA of the CDR3: TGTGCCAGCAGGGCAGGGGGAGGCAATGAGCAGTTCTTC.

The genes are TRBV6-5 and TRBJ1-6; unclear D gene. V shed 0 bases and J shed 9 bases, with 9 bases lying between them. CDR1 is MNHEY and CDR2 is SVGAGI in the germline V gene. This CDR3 has 14 amino acids. The CDR3 spells CASSYSEGSSPLHF. In DNA, the CDR3 is TGTGCCAGCAGTTACTCAGAGGGAAGTTCACCCCTCCACTTT.

This clone showed up just a few times. This rearrangement joins TRBV27 to TRBJ1-6; 8 nucleotides agree with TRBD1. The V gene end was trimmed by 4 bases and the J gene end by 10 bases; junction bases not matched to a gene: 12. CDR1 and CDR2 (germline): MNHEY, SMNVEV (reference sequence). There are 16 residues in the CDR3. The CDR3 DNA reads as TGTGCCAGCAGTTCCACCCCGACAGGGGTTTGGTCACCCCTCCACTTT. Amino acid sequence: CASSSTPTGVWSPLHF.

The CDR3 DNA is TGTGCCAGCAGCTTCTTCGGGACAGGGGAAAACTATGGCTACACCTTC. The encoded protein is CASSFFGTGENYGYTF. The V and J genes are TRBV7-2 and TRBJ1-2; 10 nucleotides align to TRBD1. The length of the CDR3 is 16 residues. V dropped 3 bases and J dropped 2; count of bases not matched to a gene: 6. Germline CDR1 and CDR2: SGHTA and FQGNSA.